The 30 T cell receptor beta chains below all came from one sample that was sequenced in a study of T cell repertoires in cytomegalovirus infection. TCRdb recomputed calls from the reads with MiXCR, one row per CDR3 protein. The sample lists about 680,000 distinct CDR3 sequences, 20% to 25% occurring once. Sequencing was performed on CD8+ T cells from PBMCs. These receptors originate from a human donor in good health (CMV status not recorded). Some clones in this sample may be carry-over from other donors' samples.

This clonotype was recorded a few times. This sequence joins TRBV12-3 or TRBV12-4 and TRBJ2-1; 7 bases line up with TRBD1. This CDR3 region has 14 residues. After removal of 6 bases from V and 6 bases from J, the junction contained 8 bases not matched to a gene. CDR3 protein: CASRSPGQPNEQFF. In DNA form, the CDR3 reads TGTGCCAGCAGATCCCCGGGACAGCCCAATGAGCAGTTCTTC.

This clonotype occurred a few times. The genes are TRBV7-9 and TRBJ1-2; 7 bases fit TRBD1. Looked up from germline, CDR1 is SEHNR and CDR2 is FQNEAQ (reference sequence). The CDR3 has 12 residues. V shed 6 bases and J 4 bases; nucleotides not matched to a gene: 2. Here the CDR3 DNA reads TGTGCCAGCAGGGCAGGGGGCTATGGCTACACCTTC. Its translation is CASRAGGYGYTF.

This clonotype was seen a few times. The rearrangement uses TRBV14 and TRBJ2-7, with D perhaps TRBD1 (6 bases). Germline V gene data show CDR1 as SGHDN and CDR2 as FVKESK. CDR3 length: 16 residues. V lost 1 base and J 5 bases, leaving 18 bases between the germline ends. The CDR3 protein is CASSQACRPTGNEQYV. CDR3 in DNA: TGTGCCAGCAGCCAAGCTTGTAGGCCTACAGGGAACGAGCAGTACGTC.

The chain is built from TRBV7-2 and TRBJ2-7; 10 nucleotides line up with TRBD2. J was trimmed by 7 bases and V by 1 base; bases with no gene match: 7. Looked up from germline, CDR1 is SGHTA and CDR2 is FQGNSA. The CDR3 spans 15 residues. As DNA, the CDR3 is TGTGCCAGCAGCTTAGACAGCGGGGGGGCCGGGGAGCAGTACTTC. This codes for CASSLDSGGAGEQYF.

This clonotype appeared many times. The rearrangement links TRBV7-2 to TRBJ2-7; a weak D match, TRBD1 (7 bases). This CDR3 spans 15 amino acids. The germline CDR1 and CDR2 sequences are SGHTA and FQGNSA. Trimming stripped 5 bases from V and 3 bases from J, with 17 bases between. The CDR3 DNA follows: TGTGCCAGCAGCCCAGGGCCAGGGGGGTACTACGAGCAGTACTTC. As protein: CASSPGPGGYYEQYF.

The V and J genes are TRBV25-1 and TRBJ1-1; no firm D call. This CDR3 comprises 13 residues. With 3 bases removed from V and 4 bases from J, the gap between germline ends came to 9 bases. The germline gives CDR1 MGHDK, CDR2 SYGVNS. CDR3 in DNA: TGTGCCAGCAGTGACCATGGGCCCACTGAAGCTTTCTTT. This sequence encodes CASSDHGPTEAFF.

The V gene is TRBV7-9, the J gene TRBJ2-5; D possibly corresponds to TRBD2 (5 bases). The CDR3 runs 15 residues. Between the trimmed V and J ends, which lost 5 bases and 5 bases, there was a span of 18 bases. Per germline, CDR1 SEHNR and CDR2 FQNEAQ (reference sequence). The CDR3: CASSPPRGRLETQYF. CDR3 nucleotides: TGTGCCAGCAGCCCCCCCCGAGGGCGTTTGGAGACCCAGTACTTC. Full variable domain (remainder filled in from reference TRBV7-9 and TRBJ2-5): DTGVSQNPRHKITKRGQNVTFRCDPISEHNRLYWYRQTLGQGPEFLTYFQNEAQLEKSRLLSDRFSAERPKGSFSTLEIQRTEQGDSAMYLCASSPPRGRLETQYFGPGTRLLVL.

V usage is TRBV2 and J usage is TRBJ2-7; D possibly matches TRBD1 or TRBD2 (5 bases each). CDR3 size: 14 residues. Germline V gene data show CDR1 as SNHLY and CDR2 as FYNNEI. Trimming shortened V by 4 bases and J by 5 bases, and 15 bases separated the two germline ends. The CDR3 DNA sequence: TGTGCCAGCAGTGCTGGGGTCCAGGGACACGAGCAGTACTTC. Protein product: CASSAGVQGHEQYF.

CDR3 in amino acids: CSVEDGVEYF. CDR3 DNA: TGCAGCGTTGAAGACGGAGTGGAGTACTTC. V gene TRBV29-1 combines with J gene TRBJ2-4; D unclear. The V end lost 0 bases, the J end lost 14 bases, and 8 bases lay between the germline ends. Germline V lookup: CDR1 SQVTM, CDR2 ANQGSEA. The CDR3 extends over 10 amino acids.

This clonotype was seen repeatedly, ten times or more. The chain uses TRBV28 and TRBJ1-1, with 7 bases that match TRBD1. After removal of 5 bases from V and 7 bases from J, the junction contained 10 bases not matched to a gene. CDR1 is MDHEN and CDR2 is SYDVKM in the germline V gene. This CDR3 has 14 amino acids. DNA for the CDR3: TGTGCCAGCAGTCTCCACGGGACAGACTTTGAAGCTTTCTTT. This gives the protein CASSLHGTDFEAFF.

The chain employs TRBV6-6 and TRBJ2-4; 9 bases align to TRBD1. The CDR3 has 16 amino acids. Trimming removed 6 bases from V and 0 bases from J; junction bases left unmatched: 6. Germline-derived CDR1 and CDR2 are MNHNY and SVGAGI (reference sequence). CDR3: CASSGIQGAAKNIQYF. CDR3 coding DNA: TGTGCCAGCAGCGGGATACAGGGGGCAGCCAAAAACATTCAGTACTTC.

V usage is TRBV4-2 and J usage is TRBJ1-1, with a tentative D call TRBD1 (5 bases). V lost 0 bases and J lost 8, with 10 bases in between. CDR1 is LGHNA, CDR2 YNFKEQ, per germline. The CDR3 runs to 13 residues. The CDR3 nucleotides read TGTGCCAGCAGCCAAGAGGGACTCATAGAAGCTTTCTTT. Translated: CASSQEGLIEAFF.

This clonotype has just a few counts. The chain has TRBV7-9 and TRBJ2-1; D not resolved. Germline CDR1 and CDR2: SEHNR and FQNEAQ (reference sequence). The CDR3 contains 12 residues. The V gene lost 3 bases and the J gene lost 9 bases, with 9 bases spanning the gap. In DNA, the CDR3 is TGTGCCAGCAGCTTTCGGCTGGGTGAGCAGTTCTTC. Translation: CASSFRLGEQFF.

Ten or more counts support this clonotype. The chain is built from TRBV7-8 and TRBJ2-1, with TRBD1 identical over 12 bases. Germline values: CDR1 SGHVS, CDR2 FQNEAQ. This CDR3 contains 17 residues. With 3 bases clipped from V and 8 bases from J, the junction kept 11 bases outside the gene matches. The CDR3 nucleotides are TGTGCCAGCAGCTTTGGGGGACAGGGGGCCATAGAGTATGAGCAGTTCTTC. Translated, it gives CASSFGGQGAIEYEQFF.

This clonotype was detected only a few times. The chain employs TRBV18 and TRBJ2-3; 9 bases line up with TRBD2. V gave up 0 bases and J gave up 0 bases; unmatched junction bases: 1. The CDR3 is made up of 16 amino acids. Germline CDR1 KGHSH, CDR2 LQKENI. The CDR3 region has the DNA TGTGCCAGCTCACCACCTGGGACTAGCAGCACAGATACGCAGTATTTT. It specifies CASSPPGTSSTDTQYF.

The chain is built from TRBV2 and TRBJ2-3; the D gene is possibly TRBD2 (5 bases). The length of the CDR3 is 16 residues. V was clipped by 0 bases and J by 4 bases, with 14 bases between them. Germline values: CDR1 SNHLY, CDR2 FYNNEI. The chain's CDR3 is CASSEAGLSMADTQYF. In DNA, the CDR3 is TGTGCCAGCAGTGAAGCAGGACTCTCTATGGCAGATACGCAGTATTTT.

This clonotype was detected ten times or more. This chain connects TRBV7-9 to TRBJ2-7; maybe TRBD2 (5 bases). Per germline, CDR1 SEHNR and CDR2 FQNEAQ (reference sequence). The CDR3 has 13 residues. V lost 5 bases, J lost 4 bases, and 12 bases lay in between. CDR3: CASSRRDSYEQYV. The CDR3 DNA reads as TGTGCCAGCAGCCGACGGGATTCATACGAGCAGTACGTC.

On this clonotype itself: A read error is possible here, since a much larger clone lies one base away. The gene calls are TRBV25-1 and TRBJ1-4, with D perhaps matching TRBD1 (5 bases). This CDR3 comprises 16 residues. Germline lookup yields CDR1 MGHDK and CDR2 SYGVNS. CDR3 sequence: CVSSERGVPTNEKLFF. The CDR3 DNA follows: TGTGTCAGCAGTGAACGGGGGGTCCCAACTAATGAAAAACTGTTTTTT.

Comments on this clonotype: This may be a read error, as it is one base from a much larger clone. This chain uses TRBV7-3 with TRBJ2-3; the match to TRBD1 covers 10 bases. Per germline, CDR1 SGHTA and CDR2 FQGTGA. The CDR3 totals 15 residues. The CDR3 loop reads CASSSRDRGLDTQCF. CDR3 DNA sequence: TGTGCCAGCAGCTCCCGGGACAGGGGTTTAGATACGCAGTGTTTT.

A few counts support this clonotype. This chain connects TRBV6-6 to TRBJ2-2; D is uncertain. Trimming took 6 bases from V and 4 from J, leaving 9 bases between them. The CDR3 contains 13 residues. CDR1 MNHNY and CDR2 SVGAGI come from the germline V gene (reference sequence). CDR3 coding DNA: TGTGCCAGCAGCCCCTTGATCACCGGGGAGCTGTTTTTT. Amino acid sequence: CASSPLITGELFF.

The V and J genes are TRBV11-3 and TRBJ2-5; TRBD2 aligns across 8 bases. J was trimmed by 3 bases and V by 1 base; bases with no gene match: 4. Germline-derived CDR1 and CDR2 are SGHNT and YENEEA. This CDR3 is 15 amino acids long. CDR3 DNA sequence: TGTGCCAGCAGCTTAGGGGGAGCGGGGGAAGAGACCCAGTACTTC. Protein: CASSLGGAGEETQYF.

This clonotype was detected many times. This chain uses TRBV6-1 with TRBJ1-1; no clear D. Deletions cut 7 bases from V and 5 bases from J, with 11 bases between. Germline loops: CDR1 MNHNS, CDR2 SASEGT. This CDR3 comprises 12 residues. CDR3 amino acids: CASTRSGTEAFF. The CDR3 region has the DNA TGTGCCAGCACCCGATCCGGGACTGAAGCTTTCTTT.

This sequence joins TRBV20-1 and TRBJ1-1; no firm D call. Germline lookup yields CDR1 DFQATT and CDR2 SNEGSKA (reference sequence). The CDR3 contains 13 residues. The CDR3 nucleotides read TGCGGCCGCGAAAAATACAGTAGCACTGAAGCTTTCTTT. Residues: CGREKYSSTEAFF.

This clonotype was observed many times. CDR3 protein: CASSLEFGNTEAFF. The CDR3 nucleotides read TGTGCCAGCAGCTTAGAGTTCGGGAACACTGAAGCTTTCTTT. The chain is built from TRBV7-8 and TRBJ1-1; no definite D call. Germline CDR1 and CDR2: SGHVS and FQNEAQ. The CDR3 covers 14 residues. V dropped 1 base and J dropped 1 base, with 7 bases sitting between them.

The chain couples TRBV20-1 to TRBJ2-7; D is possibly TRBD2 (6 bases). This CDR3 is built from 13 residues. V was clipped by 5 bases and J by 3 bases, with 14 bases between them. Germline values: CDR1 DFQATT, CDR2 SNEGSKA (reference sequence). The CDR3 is CSALRDGSYEQYV. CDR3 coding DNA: TGCAGTGCTCTCCGGGACGGGAGCTACGAGCAGTACGTC.

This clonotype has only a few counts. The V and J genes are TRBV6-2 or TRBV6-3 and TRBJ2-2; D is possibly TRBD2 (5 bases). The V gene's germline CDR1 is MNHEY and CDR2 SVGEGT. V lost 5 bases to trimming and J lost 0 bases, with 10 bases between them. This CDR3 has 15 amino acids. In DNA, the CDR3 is TGTGCCAGCAGTAAGGACTTCACGAACACCGGGGAGCTGTTTTTT. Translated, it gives CASSKDFTNTGELFF.

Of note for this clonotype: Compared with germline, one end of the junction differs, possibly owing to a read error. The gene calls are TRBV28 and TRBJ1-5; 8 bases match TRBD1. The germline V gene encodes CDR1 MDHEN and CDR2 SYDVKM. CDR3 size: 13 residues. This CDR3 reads CVSAGQGGQPQHF. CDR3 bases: TGTGTCAGCGCCGGACAGGGAGGTCAGCCCCAGCATTTT.

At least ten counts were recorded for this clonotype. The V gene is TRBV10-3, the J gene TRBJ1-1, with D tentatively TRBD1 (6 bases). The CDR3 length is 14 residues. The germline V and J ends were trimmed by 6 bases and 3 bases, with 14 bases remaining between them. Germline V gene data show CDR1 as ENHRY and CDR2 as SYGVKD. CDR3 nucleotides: TGTGCCATCAGACCAACAGGGTTCGACACTGAAGCTTTCTTT. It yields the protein CAIRPTGFDTEAFF.

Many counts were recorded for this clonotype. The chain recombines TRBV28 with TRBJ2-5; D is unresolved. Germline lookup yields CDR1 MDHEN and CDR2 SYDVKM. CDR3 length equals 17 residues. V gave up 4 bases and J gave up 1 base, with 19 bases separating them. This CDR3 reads CASSSRASEHPQETQYF. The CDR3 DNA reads TGTGCCAGCAGTTCCCGGGCCTCGGAACACCCCCAAGAGACCCAGTACTTC. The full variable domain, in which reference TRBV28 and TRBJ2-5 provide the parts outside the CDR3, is DVKVTQSSRYLVKRTGEKVFLECVQDMDHENMFWYRQDPGLGLRLIYFSYDVKMKEKGDIPEGYSVSREKKERFSLILESASTNQTSMYLCASSSRASEHPQETQYFGPGTRLLVL.

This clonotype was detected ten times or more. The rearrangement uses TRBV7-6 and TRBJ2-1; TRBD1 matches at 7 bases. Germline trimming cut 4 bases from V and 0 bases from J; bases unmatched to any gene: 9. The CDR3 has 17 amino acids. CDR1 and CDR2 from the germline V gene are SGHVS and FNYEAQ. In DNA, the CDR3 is TGTGCCAGCAGCTCTCGGACAGGCCCCCCCTCCTACAATGAGCAGTTCTTC. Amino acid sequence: CASSSRTGPPSYNEQFF. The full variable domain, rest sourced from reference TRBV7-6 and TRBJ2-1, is GAGVSQSPRYKVTKRGQDVALRCDPISGHVSLYWYRQALGQGPEFLTYFNYEAQQDKSGLPNDRFSAERPEGSISTLTIQRTEQRDSAMYRCASSSRTGPPSYNEQFFGPGTRLTVL.